The 29 T cell receptor beta chains below all came from one sample that was sequenced in a study of T cells in Graves' hyperthyroidism and ophthalmopathy. Authors of the study amplified TCR beta CDR3 regions from RNA transcripts. Initially, a first-round RT-PCR of the TCR CDR3 employed the HTBI primer set. TCRdb re-analysed the multiplex PCR reads in MiXCR, keeping a single row per CDR3 protein. This sample has hundreds of thousands of distinct CDR3 sequences; around a quarter occur once, and the top ten carry 20% to 30%. Sequenced input: blood. The receptor source for this set is a man aged 35 to 55 with Graves' hyperthyroidism that later progressed to Graves' ophthalmopathy.

The gene calls are TRBV11-2 and TRBJ1-2; TRBD1 might be the D (6 bases). The length of the CDR3 is 16 residues. Germline values: CDR1 SGHAT, CDR2 FQNNGV. Trimming left V 3 bases short and J 5 bases short, with 19 bases between. The CDR3 region is CASSFGSTGGGYGYTF. DNA of the CDR3: TGTGCCAGCAGCTTTGGTTCGACAGGAGGAGGGTATGGCTACACCTTC.

This clonotype was observed many times. J is TRBJ2-7 and V is TRBV3-1; D unresolved. The CDR3 is made up of 15 amino acids. Germline lookup yields CDR1 LGHDT and CDR2 YNNKEL (reference sequence). With 1 base removed from V and 0 bases from J, the gap between germline ends came to 10 bases. DNA for the CDR3: TGTGCCAGCAGCCAAGTCCGGACGAGCTCCTACGAGCAGTACTTC. Encoded protein: CASSQVRTSSYEQYF.

The chain recombines TRBV7-2 with TRBJ1-5, with D uncertain. The CDR3 is 14 residues long. Germline CDR1 reads SGHTA; CDR2 reads FQGNSA. Deletions cut 5 bases from V and 5 bases from J, with 13 bases between. CDR3 DNA sequence: TGTGCCAGCAGCCCATTGACGGTAGATCAGCCCCAGCATTTT. Its translation is CASSPLTVDQPQHF.

This rearrangement joins TRBV10-3 to TRBJ2-7, with TRBD2 matching 7 bases. Trimming at V came to 11 bases and at J to 4 bases, leaving 11 bases not matched to a gene. The CDR3 extends over 13 amino acids. In germline, CDR1 is ENHRY, CDR2 SYGVKD. CDR3 protein: CAALGGVLYEQYF. In nucleotides, the CDR3 is TGTGCCGCCTTGGGAGGGGTACTTTACGAGCAGTACTTC.

This rearrangement joins TRBV20-1 to TRBJ1-1; weak D call: TRBD1 (5 bases). Germline lookup yields CDR1 DFQATT and CDR2 SNEGSKA (reference sequence). Trimming left V 3 bases short and J 6 bases short, with 14 bases between. The CDR3 runs to 13 residues. The CDR3 sequence: CSARGGRGSEAFF. CDR3 DNA sequence: TGCAGTGCTAGGGGTGGCCGGGGGTCTGAAGCTTTCTTT.

This clonotype was recorded many times. The chain uses TRBV18 and TRBJ1-5; no clear D. The germline V gene has CDR1 KGHSH and CDR2 LQKENI. Trimming took 1 base from V and 3 from J, leaving 10 bases between them. This CDR3 spans 15 amino acids. The CDR3 DNA follows: TGTGCCAGCTCACCACTGGGCGGGCTCAATCAGCCCCAGCATTTT. It yields the protein CASSPLGGLNQPQHF. The full variable domain, with the rest looked up from reference TRBV18 and TRBJ1-5, is NAGVMQNPRHLVRRRGQEARLRCSPMKGHSHVYWYRQLPEEGLKFMVYLQKENIIDESGMPKERFSAEFPKEGPSILRIQQVVRGDSAAYFCASSPLGGLNQPQHFGDGTRLSIL.

This clonotype was recorded at least ten times. The chain uses TRBV28 and TRBJ2-4; TRBD1 aligns across 7 bases. Germline V gene data show CDR1 as MDHEN and CDR2 as SYDVKM. V lost 6 bases, J lost 5 bases, and 7 bases stayed unmatched. This CDR3 comprises 14 residues. CDR3 bases: TGTGCCAGCAGCGAATCGGGACAGCAAAACATTCAGTACTTC. Protein product: CASSESGQQNIQYF.

The table lists this clonotype with many counts. CDR3 nucleotide sequence: TGTGCCAGCAGCTTAGTCCTTTTTGTTAACACTGAAGCTTTCTTT. As protein: CASSLVLFVNTEAFF. The rearrangement uses TRBV7-9 and TRBJ1-1, with unresolved D. Trimming shortened V by 1 base and J by 2 bases, and 11 bases separated the two germline ends. Germline loops: CDR1 SEHNR, CDR2 FQNEAQ (reference sequence). The CDR3 is 15 amino acids.

This clonotype turned up a few times. The chain uses TRBV28 and TRBJ1-1; weak D call: TRBD1 (6 bases). Trimming shortened V by 2 bases and J by 4 bases, and 26 bases separated the two germline ends. Germline-derived CDR1 and CDR2 are MDHEN and SYDVKM. This CDR3 is built from 19 residues. CDR3 sequence: CASSLVSPRGAGDRTEAFF. For the CDR3, the DNA is TGTGCCAGCAGTTTAGTTTCGCCTCGGGGCGCAGGGGACCGCACTGAAGCTTTCTTT.

The V gene is TRBV30, the J gene TRBJ1-5; D is possibly TRBD1 (6 bases). V was trimmed by 6 bases and J by 7 bases, leaving 16 bases between them. The CDR3 has 13 residues. Looked up from germline, CDR1 is GTSNPN and CDR2 is SVGIG (reference sequence). The CDR3 sequence is CACSRDKGQPQHF. The CDR3 bases are TGTGCCTGCTCTCGGGACAAGGGCCAGCCCCAGCATTTT.

The CDR3 region is CASSLGWGASNQPQHF. The CDR3 DNA reads as TGTGCCAGCAGCTTAGGTTGGGGGGCGAGCAATCAGCCCCAGCATTTT. The chain combines TRBV11-2 with TRBJ1-5; tentatively, D is TRBD1 (6 bases). The V and J ends lost 1 base and 1 base respectively, with 11 bases between them. There are 16 residues in the CDR3. CDR1 and CDR2 (germline): SGHAT, FQNNGV.

This clonotype was detected ten times or more. J is TRBJ1-5 and V is TRBV10-2, with no clear D. The V and J ends lost 6 bases and 0 bases respectively, with 12 bases between them. This CDR3 comprises 15 residues. From germline, CDR1 is WSHSY and CDR2 SAAADI. DNA for the CDR3: TGCGCCAGCAGACGGACGGCAGATAGCAATCAGCCCCAGCATTTT. Translated, it gives CASRRTADSNQPQHF.

This clonotype was seen repeatedly, ten times or more. The chain employs TRBV14 and TRBJ1-5; D remains ambiguous. The CDR3 is 12 residues long. The V and J ends lost 1 base and 9 bases respectively, with 7 bases between them. Germline CDR1 is SGHDN and CDR2 is FVKESK. Here the CDR3 reads CASSQAWGPQHF. DNA of the CDR3: TGTGCCAGCAGCCAAGCCTGGGGGCCCCAGCATTTT.

The CDR3 nucleotides are TGTGCCAGCAGCTTACAGACGAAGGGGGAGCTGTTTTTT. It is translated as CASSLQTKGELFF. The rearrangement links TRBV11-2 to TRBJ2-2; D remains unclear. Germline V gene data show CDR1 as SGHAT and CDR2 as FQNNGV. This CDR3 comprises 13 residues. The V end was cut by 2 bases, the J end by 8 bases, with 9 bases between.

This clonotype was observed at least ten times. The V call is TRBV19, the J call TRBJ1-1, with TRBD1 matching 9 bases. Germline CDR1 and CDR2: LNHDA and SQIVND (reference sequence). The V and J ends lost 5 bases and 4 bases, in that order; junction bases with no gene match: 2. CDR3 length: 13 residues. DNA of the CDR3: TGTGCCAGTAGTGTACAGGGGGCCACTGAAGCTTTCTTT. Protein sequence: CASSVQGATEAFF.

There are many counts of this clonotype. This chain's CDR3 is CASSSSFGEQFF. CDR3 coding DNA: TGTGCCAGCAGCTCCAGTTTCGGTGAGCAGTTCTTC. J is TRBJ2-1 and V is TRBV12-3 or TRBV12-4, with D hard to call. Trimming left V 6 bases short and J 9 bases short, with 12 bases between. This CDR3 spans 12 amino acids.

The chain recombines TRBV7-2 with TRBJ2-7, with 9 bases identical to TRBD1. Losses at the gene ends were 3 bases for V and 3 bases for J; bases not matched to a gene: 6. In germline, CDR1 is SGHTA, CDR2 FQGNSA. CDR3 length equals 15 residues. The CDR3 bases are TGTGCCAGCAGCTTCGGGACAGGGCCCAACTACGAGCAGTACTTC. This translates into CASSFGTGPNYEQYF.

This clonotype was seen ten or more times. The genes are TRBV28 and TRBJ2-7, with D unclear. Looked up from germline, CDR1 is MDHEN and CDR2 is SYDVKM. The germline V and J ends were trimmed by 2 bases and 5 bases, with 13 bases remaining between them. This CDR3 has 14 amino acids. The CDR3 here is CASSLISGSHEQYF. In DNA form, the CDR3 reads TGTGCCAGCAGTTTAATCTCTGGGTCCCACGAGCAGTACTTC.

The chain uses TRBV19 and TRBJ1-1, with 9 positions matching TRBD1. V lost 7 bases to trimming and J lost 2 bases; unmatched junction nucleotides: 5. The CDR3 spans 14 residues. Germline lookup yields CDR1 LNHDA and CDR2 SQIVND (reference sequence). CDR3 region: CASNRGRPNTEAFF. The CDR3 nucleotides read TGTGCCAGTAACAGGGGGCGCCCAAACACTGAAGCTTTCTTT.

Ten or more counts support this clonotype. The rearrangement joins TRBV5-1 to TRBJ2-7; no reliable D call. CDR1 SGHRS and CDR2 YFSETQ come from the germline V gene. V was pared by 1 base and J by 2 bases, with 13 bases between. The CDR3 is made up of 15 amino acids. CDR3 DNA: TGCGCCAGCAGCTTGCCGGGTCAAGTCCCCTACGAGCAGTACTTC. It codes for CASSLPGQVPYEQYF.

This clonotype was seen repeatedly, ten times or more. This rearrangement joins TRBV6-1 to TRBJ2-7; 8 nucleotides line up with TRBD1. Germline CDR1 and CDR2: MNHNS and SASEGT. Trimming at V came to 7 bases and at J to 2 bases, leaving 10 bases not matched to a gene. This CDR3 comprises 15 residues. The CDR3 loop reads CASNSPTGDPYEQYF. CDR3 bases: TGTGCCAGCAACTCCCCGACAGGGGACCCCTACGAGCAGTACTTC.

This clonotype was detected many times. The junction and the germline gene differ at one end; a read error may be behind it. The chain combines TRBV6-1 with TRBJ2-7; the D call may be TRBD1 or TRBD2 (6 bases each). The germline V gene encodes CDR1 MNHNS and CDR2 SASEGT. The CDR3 runs 13 residues. The CDR3 loop reads CASSEGGYNEQYF. CDR3 nucleotide sequence: TGTGCCAGCAGCGAAGGGGGGTACAACGAGCAGTACTTC.

This clonotype was seen repeatedly, ten times or more. The genes are TRBV5-6 and TRBJ2-2; D is unclear. This CDR3 comprises 12 residues. CDR1 and CDR2 from the germline V gene are SGHDT and YYEEEE. Trimming pared 2 bases from V and 8 bases from J, leaving 7 bases between. The CDR3 spells CASSFPGGELFF. The CDR3 coding sequence is TGTGCCAGCAGCTTCCCCGGGGGGGAGCTGTTTTTT.

The sample holds one count of this clonotype. The chain combines TRBV12-3 or TRBV12-4 with TRBJ2-2, with TRBD1 identical over 8 bases. Unmatched junction bases numbered 7, after V lost 3 bases and J lost 4 bases. The CDR3 totals 16 residues. The CDR3 loop is CASSFQGAVGTGELFF. The CDR3, as DNA: TGTGCCAGCAGTTTTCAGGGGGCGGTTGGCACCGGGGAGCTGTTTTTT.

The CDR3 loop reads CASSPTGGVAKNIQYF. CDR3 DNA: TGTGCCAGCAGTCCCACAGGGGGGGTAGCCAAAAACATTCAGTACTTC. The chain links TRBV28 to TRBJ2-4, with a weak D call TRBD1 (8 bases). Germline CDR1 MDHEN, CDR2 SYDVKM. The ends were cut back, 5 bases at V and 0 bases at J, with 14 bases in the middle. The CDR3 consists of 16 residues.

This clonotype was picked up many times. This rearrangement joins TRBV27 to TRBJ1-2; weak D call: TRBD1 (6 bases). The CDR3 length is 12 residues. Germline CDR1 reads MNHEY; CDR2 reads SMNVEV (reference sequence). The V end lost 8 bases, the J end lost 7 bases, and 14 bases lay between the germline ends. CDR3 sequence (DNA): TGTGCCAGCCAGGGGCGATCTCTTGGCTACACCTTC. Protein sequence: CASQGRSLGYTF.

This clonotype came up many times. J is TRBJ1-1 and V is TRBV7-8; D gene unclear. The CDR3 runs to 14 residues. Trimming took 3 bases from V and 10 from J, leaving 18 bases between them. Looked up from germline, CDR1 is SGHVS and CDR2 is FQNEAQ. The CDR3 sequence is CASSFRAADPGAFF. CDR3 in DNA: TGTGCCAGCAGCTTCCGGGCAGCCGATCCTGGAGCTTTCTTT.

This clonotype was detected ten times or more. The chain links TRBV5-1 to TRBJ2-5; TRBD2 is a possible D gene (6 bases). V lost 0 bases and J 4 bases, leaving 13 bases between the germline ends. The CDR3 contains 15 residues. CDR1 and CDR2 (germline): SGHRS, YFSETQ. CDR3 residues: CASSLGVRELETQYF. CDR3 nucleotide sequence: TGCGCCAGCAGCTTGGGGGTCCGGGAGTTAGAGACCCAGTACTTC.

The chain has TRBV11-1 and TRBJ2-2, with 13 nucleotides matching TRBD2. V lost 4 bases, J lost 6 bases, and 5 bases stayed unmatched. CDR1 and CDR2 from the germline V gene are SGHAT and FQDESV (reference sequence). CDR3 size: 16 residues. The CDR3 region has the DNA TGTGCCAGCAGCTCAGGACTAGCGGGAGCGCCCGGGGAGCTGTTTTTT. It is translated as CASSSGLAGAPGELFF.